This TCR beta chain originates from a study of T cell clonotyping in hematopoietic cell transplantation. Study results and limitations: At the given depth, recipient repertoires were over 95% de novo clonotypes. Pathologically expanded recipient clonotypes increased progressively from day 30 to day 180 as diversity fell. Without cell sorting, CD4 versus CD8 contributions remain unresolved.

To note about this clone: As yet, its antigen is unknown.

Sequencing was performed with immunoSEQ multiplex PCR; in TCRdb, only in-frame clones are kept and a portion is missing. This sample has 3,500 to 4,500 clones, with around 70% found just once. Recipients were bled about 28 days pretransplant and at posttransplant days 30, 100, 180. The CDR3 has 11 residues. CDR1 and CDR2 from the germline V gene are ENHRY and SYGVKD. The V and J ends lost 11 bases and 7 bases respectively, with 12 bases between them. The sample here was PBMCs, taken 100 days after allogeneic stem cell transplant. The receptor's source is a male patient aged 60-69 years who had an allogeneic stem cell transplant, so the T cells may come from the graft donor. Some clones in this sample may be carry-over from other donors' samples. The chain is built from TRBV10-3 and TRBJ2-1, with D unresolved. The CDR3 protein is CAFALGNEQFF. CDR3 coding DNA: TGTGCCTTCGCCCTAGGTAATGAGCAGTTCTTC.